A selection of T cell receptor beta chains follows, all from one sample in a study of cytomegalovirus exposure and HLA in healthy donors. Profiled with immunoSEQ multiplex PCR; TCRdb holds only in-frame clones, not every one. The sample holds around 250,000 clones, around 89% seen once. The sequencing sample was made of PBMCs. The receptors were sampled from a woman aged 18-29 years in good health and CMV-seronegative. CDR3s include the opening cysteine and the closing phenylalanine or tryptophan. A D gene is named only where the DNA matches it firmly. Expanded clones are given a class, and other clones once, few, many or no size at all.

>TRBD1|.|TRBJ1-2|14|TRBV28
CASSSDRARYGYTF
TGTGCCAGCAGTTCCGACAGGGCAAGGTATGGCTACACCTTC
>.|.|TRBJ1-4|14|TRBV7-2
CASSFRAVTQKLFF
TGTGCCAGCAGCTTCAGGGCGGTTACGCAAAAACTGTTTTTT
>.|.|TRBJ2-5|11|TRBV4-1
CASSLHGTQYF
TGCGCCAGCAGCCTTCACGGGACCCAGTACTTC
>.|.|TRBJ1-1|14|TRBV6-5
CASSYTAMNTEAFF
TGTGCCAGCAGTTACACAGCCATGAACACTGAAGCTTTCTTT
>.|.|TRBJ1-1|16|TRBV19
CASTISAEGWSTEAFF
TGTGCCAGTACGATTTCGGCCGAGGGCTGGAGCACTGAAGCTTTCTTT
>TRBD2|.|TRBJ2-5|14|TRBV7-3
CASSLLAGLETQYF
TGTGCCAGCAGCTTACTAGCGGGGCTGGAGACCCAGTACTTC
>TRBD1|few|TRBJ1-6|15|TRBV5-1
CASSPRQGDGSPLHF
TGCGCCAGCAGCCCGAGACAGGGTGACGGTTCACCCCTCCACTTT
>TRBD1|.|TRBJ2-7|15|TRBV5-6
CASSLPGQGSYEQYF
TGTGCCAGCAGCTTACCGGGACAGGGGAGTTACGAGCAGTACTTC
>.|.|TRBJ1-6|14|TRBV5-1
CASRTTEPNSPLHF
TGCGCCAGCAGGACGACAGAGCCTAATTCACCCCTCCACTTT
>.|.|TRBJ1-2|12|TRBV30
CAWSDRAYGYTF
TGTGCCTGGAGTGACAGGGCCTATGGCTACACCTTC
>.|.|TRBJ2-1|13|TRBV6-5
CASSIGSNNEQFF
TGTGCCAGCAGCATCGGGTCCAACAATGAGCAGTTCTTC
>.|.|TRBJ1-2|14|TRBV19
CASSIPSTNYGYTF
TGTGCCAGTAGTATCCCCAGTACCAACTATGGCTACACCTTC
>.|once|TRBJ1-4|17|TRBV19
CASTHTARAATNEKLFF
TGTGCCAGTACCCATACAGCCAGGGCGGCAACTAATGAAAAACTGTTTTTT
>.|.|TRBJ2-5|12|TRBV6-1
CATRTLQETQYF
TGTGCCACGAGGACTTTACAAGAGACCCAGTACTTC
>TRBD1|.|TRBJ2-1|13|TRBV7-6
CASSFGTGNEQFF
TGTGCCAGCAGCTTCGGGACAGGCAATGAGCAGTTCTTC
>.|.|TRBJ2-3|12|TRBV6-5
CASRNSGDTQYF
TGTGCCAGCCGAAACTCAGGGGATACGCAGTATTTT
>.|.|TRBJ1-4|16|TRBV28
CASSLQYLATNEKLFF
TGTGCCAGCAGTTTGCAGTACCTTGCAACTAATGAAAAACTGTTTTTT
>.|.|TRBJ1-4|16|TRBV2
CASSQNLWGSNEKLFF
TGTGCCAGCAGTCAGAACCTTTGGGGCTCTAATGAAAAACTGTTTTTT
>.|.|TRBJ2-2|14|TRBV5-1
CASSLAQDTGELFF
TGCGCCAGCAGCTTGGCCCAGGACACCGGGGAGCTGTTTTTT
>.|.|TRBJ2-3|13|TRBV25-1
CASSEEYTDTQYF
TGTGCCAGCAGTGAAGAGTACACAGATACGCAGTATTTT
>TRBD1|once|TRBJ2-5|15|TRBV2
CASSKDRGPQGTQYF
TGTGCCAGCAGTAAAGACAGGGGGCCCCAGGGGACCCAGTACTTC
>.|.|TRBJ2-3|14|TRBV6-5
CASSYSGNTDTQYF
TGTGCCAGCAGTTATTCAGGGAACACAGATACGCAGTATTTT
>.|once|TRBJ2-7|12|TRBV5-6
CASRAGNYEQYF
TGTGCCAGCAGAGCCGGGAACTACGAGCAGTACTTC
>.|.|TRBJ2-3|13|TRBV2
CARQGFRADTQYF
TGTGCCAGGCAGGGGTTCAGGGCAGATACGCAGTATTTT